Each of the 32 T cell receptor beta chains below was sequenced from the same sample in a study of OX40 agonist ivuxolimab in advanced cancers. The protocol was immunoSEQ multiplex PCR, while the TCRdb copy is restricted to in-frame clones and leaves out a portion. The table has roughly 34,000 clones, more than 75% seen once. Sequenced here: CD4+ or CD8+ T cells sorted from blood, sampled in a trial of the OX40 agonist ivuxolimab. Receptors originate from an adult with an advanced solid tumor such as melanoma, head and neck, liver or kidney cancer.

The chain is built from TRBV13 and TRBJ2-5, with a tentative D call TRBD2 (5 bases). The V and J ends lost 5 bases and 4 bases respectively, with 14 bases between them. Per the germline V gene, CDR1 is PRHDT and CDR2 is FYEKMQ (reference sequence). CDR3 length equals 14 residues. CDR3 sequence reads: CASSPRGLGETQYF. CDR3 DNA: TGTGCCAGCAGCCCCCGGGGATTGGGAGAGACCCAGTACTTC.

This chain uses TRBV13 with TRBJ2-5, with D unresolved. The CDR3 length is 15 residues. V was pared by 4 bases and J by 1 base, with 13 bases between. Per germline, CDR1 PRHDT and CDR2 FYEKMQ (reference sequence). For the CDR3, the DNA is TGTGCCAGCAGCTCCCGTCGCTGGGGCCAAGAGACCCAGTACTTC. The encoded protein is CASSSRRWGQETQYF.

The chain couples TRBV9 to TRBJ2-1; D remains ambiguous. Germline values: CDR1 SGDLS, CDR2 YYNGEE. This CDR3 region has 15 residues. V lost 0 bases to trimming and J lost 3 bases, with 10 bases between them. This chain's CDR3 is CASSVVGTGYNEQFF. In nucleotides, the CDR3 is TGTGCCAGCAGCGTAGTAGGTACCGGCTACAATGAGCAGTTCTTC.

This chain uses TRBV13 with TRBJ1-1; weak D call: TRBD1 (6 bases). The CDR3 length is 14 residues. The ends were cut back, 4 bases at V and 0 bases at J, with 9 bases in the middle. Germline-derived CDR1 and CDR2 are PRHDT and FYEKMQ (reference sequence). CDR3 sequence (DNA): TGTGCCAGCAGCTCCGGGACACTGAACACTGAAGCTTTCTTT. Translation gives CASSSGTLNTEAFF.

V usage is TRBV15 and J usage is TRBJ2-3, with D possibly being TRBD2 (6 bases). Trimming cost V 1 base and J 3 bases, with 8 bases left between them. The CDR3 is made up of 14 amino acids. Germline CDR1 reads LNHNV; CDR2 reads YYDKDF (reference sequence). The CDR3 loop is CATSRVGLTDTQYF. For the CDR3, the DNA is TGTGCCACCAGCAGAGTGGGACTGACAGATACGCAGTATTTT.

V is TRBV28 and J is TRBJ1-1; 7 bases map to TRBD1. The CDR3 length is 14 residues. The V and J ends lost 5 bases and 9 bases, in that order; junction bases with no gene match: 12. Germline values: CDR1 MDHEN, CDR2 SYDVKM. The CDR3 nucleotides are TGTGCCAGCAGTCCTCCGGGACAGACTTTACAAGCTTTCTTT. This encodes CASSPPGQTLQAFF.

The chain links TRBV7-9 to TRBJ2-1, with TRBD2 matching over 8 bases. Germline-derived CDR1 and CDR2 are SEHNR and FQNEAQ (reference sequence). There are 13 residues in the CDR3. V lost 5 bases and J lost 9; bases outside the gene matches: 6. DNA of the CDR3: TGTGCCAGCAGCCCCTCGGGAGGGCGTGAGCAGTTCTTC. Translated: CASSPSGGREQFF.

The chain has TRBV21-1 and TRBJ1-6; the tabulated D call, TRBD1, remains unverified against the DNA. TRBV21-1 represents a pseudogene. CDR3 length: 16 amino acids. CDR3 region: CASSATGDCPYSPLHF. In DNA, the CDR3 is TGTGCCAGCAGCGCCACAGGGGATTGCCCATATTCACCCCTCCACTTT.

The rearrangement links TRBV9 to TRBJ1-1; 8 bases align to TRBD1. Germline V gene data show CDR1 as SGDLS and CDR2 as YYNGEE. J gave up 5 bases and V 0 bases, and 0 bases lay outside the gene matches. This CDR3 region has 13 residues. The DNA for the CDR3 is TGTGCCAGCAGCGTAGACAGGGGGACTGAAGCTTTCTTT. This encodes CASSVDRGTEAFF.

Only a few counts were recorded for this clone. V gene TRBV6-5 combines with J gene TRBJ1-5, with 10 bases aligning to TRBD1. This CDR3 is built from 14 residues. V lost 2 bases, J lost 7 bases, and 2 bases stayed unmatched. Germline lookup yields CDR1 MNHEY and CDR2 SVGAGI. CDR3 protein: CASSYGQGVQPQHF. The DNA of the CDR3 is TGTGCCAGCAGTTACGGACAGGGGGTGCAGCCCCAGCATTTT.

This clone was seen just once. The gene calls are TRBV5-6 and TRBJ2-1; 10 bases match TRBD1. V lost 5 bases to trimming and J lost 3 bases; unmatched junction nucleotides: 14. Germline V gene sequence: CDR1 SGHDT, CDR2 YYEEEE. The CDR3 has 18 amino acids. As DNA, the CDR3 is TGTGCCAGCAGTCAGGGACAGGGGCTCCTGGCGGTCTACAATGAGCAGTTCTTC. This codes for CASSQGQGLLAVYNEQFF.

Written as DNA, the CDR3 is TGTGCCAGCAAAAATTGGGACAGAACTTTGAACACTGAAGCTTTCTTT. Its protein is CASKNWDRTLNTEAFF. This chain links TRBV19 with TRBJ1-1, with 7 positions matching TRBD1. V shed 9 bases, J shed 0 bases, and the junction held 13 bases outside the gene matches. The CDR3 totals 16 residues. Germline loops: CDR1 LNHDA, CDR2 SQIVND (reference sequence).

V and J are TRBV13 and TRBJ2-5, with 7 bases that match TRBD1. This CDR3 is 14 amino acids long. After removal of 5 bases from V and 0 bases from J, the junction contained 3 bases not matched to a gene. Germline V CDR1 and CDR2: PRHDT, FYEKMQ (reference sequence). The CDR3 is CASSGQENQETQYF. Written as DNA, the CDR3 is TGTGCCAGCAGCGGACAGGAAAACCAAGAGACCCAGTACTTC.

The chain couples TRBV14 to TRBJ1-1; D is uncertain. V shed 4 bases and J shed 1 base, with 4 bases lying between them. In germline, CDR1 is SGHDN, CDR2 FVKESK. The CDR3 runs to 12 residues. The CDR3 DNA reads TGTGCCAGCAGCCCACAGAACACTGAAGCTTTCTTT. Protein: CASSPQNTEAFF.

The chain links TRBV4-3 to TRBJ2-1; D unclear. The CDR3 has 11 amino acids. The germline V and J ends were trimmed by 3 bases and 10 bases, with 7 bases remaining between them. CDR1 is LGHNA, CDR2 YSLEER, per germline. CDR3 DNA sequence: TGCGCCAGCAGCCACAATTGGGAGCAGTTCTTC. Protein product: CASSHNWEQFF.

The chain carries TRBV9 and TRBJ2-7; D gene uncertain. The CDR3 runs to 17 residues. The V end was cut by 3 bases, the J end by 5 bases, with 24 bases between. Germline values: CDR1 SGDLS, CDR2 YYNGEE. The DNA for the CDR3 is TGTGCCAGCAGCGGGCCTTCCCTCCCTACCGGCCGACACGAGCAGTACTTC. Amino acids: CASSGPSLPTGRHEQYF.

Here the CDR3 DNA reads TGTGCCAGCAGTCTCCCAGGGACAGGGAGCTATGGCTACACCTTC. It encodes CASSLPGTGSYGYTF. The chain joins TRBV28 to TRBJ1-2, with TRBD1 identical over 9 bases. The V segment lost 5 bases and the J segment 4 bases; nucleotides outside the gene matches: 8. The CDR3 has 15 residues. Germline V gene lookup returns CDR1 MDHEN and CDR2 SYDVKM.

V is TRBV5-1 and J is TRBJ2-7; D not certain. CDR3 length: 12 amino acids. Trimming took 5 bases from V and 2 from J, leaving 8 bases between them. Looked up from germline, CDR1 is SGHRS and CDR2 is YFSETQ. The CDR3 DNA is TGCGCCAGCAGTCTCAGCCCCTACGAGCAGTACTTC. Amino acids: CASSLSPYEQYF.

This clone was picked up many times. The chain recombines TRBV9 with TRBJ2-1; D is possibly TRBD1 or TRBD2 (5 bases each). The CDR3 length is 16 residues. V shed 4 bases and J shed 7 bases, with 21 bases lying between them. Germline V CDR1 and CDR2: SGDLS, YYNGEE. The CDR3 here is CASSPPGGFRRNEQFF. The CDR3 DNA follows: TGTGCCAGCAGCCCCCCTGGGGGATTCCGTCGGAATGAGCAGTTCTTC.

The chain joins TRBV9 to TRBJ2-3; D remains unclear. The germline gives CDR1 SGDLS, CDR2 YYNGEE. V shed 4 bases and J shed 2 bases, with 23 bases lying between them. CDR3 length: 18 residues. The CDR3, as DNA: TGTGCCAGCAGCTCCCCTAAAGCCAGCAGGAGACCCACAGATACGCAGTATTTT. Translating it yields CASSSPKASRRPTDTQYF.

The rearrangement links TRBV27 to TRBJ2-7, with 12 bases that match TRBD1. This CDR3 region has 14 residues. Trimming cost V 3 bases and J 6 bases; bases outside gene matches: 3. Germline V gene data show CDR1 as MNHEY and CDR2 as SMNVEV (reference sequence). CDR3 nucleotide sequence: TGTGCCAGCAGTTTCGGGACAGGGGGCGGCGAGCAGTACTTC. Translated: CASSFGTGGGEQYF.

This chain joins TRBV7-2 and TRBJ2-7; no clear D gene. From germline, CDR1 is SGHTA and CDR2 FQGNSA. The CDR3 runs 16 residues. Trimming stripped 1 base from V and 5 bases from J, with 18 bases between. This CDR3 reads CASSLVPADRVDEQYF. CDR3 in DNA: TGTGCCAGCAGCTTAGTTCCGGCGGATAGGGTCGACGAGCAGTACTTC. Full variable domain (missing parts from reference TRBV7-2 and TRBJ2-7): GAGVSQSPSNKVTEKGKDVELRCDPISGHTALYWYRQSLGQGLEFLIYFQGNSAPDKSGLPSDRFSAERTGGSVSTLTIQRTQQEDSAVYLCASSLVPADRVDEQYFGPGTRLTVT.

This clone occurred many times. V gene TRBV4-1 combines with J gene TRBJ1-2, with no clear D. V shed 2 bases and J shed 5 bases, with 12 bases lying between them. CDR1 and CDR2 from the germline V gene are MGHRA and YSYEKL. This CDR3 has 14 residues. The CDR3 region is CASSQTIDGYGYTF. The CDR3 nucleotides are TGCGCCAGCAGCCAAACGATAGACGGATATGGCTACACCTTC.

This clone was recorded only once. The CDR3 spells CASSLGAGRGDEQYF. The CDR3 nucleotides read TGTGCCAGCAGCTTAGGGGCGGGCAGGGGGGACGAGCAGTACTTC. This chain joins TRBV7-8 and TRBJ2-7; maybe TRBD1 (7 bases). Germline V gene data show CDR1 as SGHVS and CDR2 as FQNEAQ. Trimming left V 1 base short and J 5 bases short, with 15 bases between. The length of the CDR3 is 15 residues.

The rearrangement links TRBV6-4 to TRBJ1-3; D is perhaps TRBD1 (5 bases). CDR3 length: 20 residues. Trimming left V 2 bases short and J 0 bases short, with 23 bases between. Germline CDR1 reads MRHNA; CDR2 reads SNTAGT. In DNA form, the CDR3 reads TGTGCCAGCAGTGACCACCGGGACCGACAGCGACCTTACTCTGGAAACACCATATATTTT. Translating gives CASSDHRDRQRPYSGNTIYF.

This rearrangement joins TRBV5-6 to TRBJ1-1; possible D gene TRBD1, 5 bases. Germline V gene lookup returns CDR1 SGHDT and CDR2 YYEEEE. The CDR3 covers 13 residues. The ends were cut back, 0 bases at V and 6 bases at J, with 9 bases in the middle. The DNA of the CDR3 is TGTGCCAGCAGCTTGGGACAGACTTCTGAAGCTTTCTTT. It specifies CASSLGQTSEAFF.

This sequence joins TRBV19 and TRBJ1-1; D gene uncertain. Germline V gives CDR1 LNHDA, CDR2 SQIVND (reference sequence). V was clipped by 1 base and J by 3 bases, with 15 bases between them. This CDR3 contains 16 residues. In DNA, the CDR3 is TGTGCCAGTAGTATAGGAGCGTGGCACCAGGACACTGAAGCTTTCTTT. It codes for CASSIGAWHQDTEAFF.

The chain couples TRBV6-1 to TRBJ2-7, with no clear D. Trimming took 3 bases from V and 2 from J, leaving 11 bases between them. The CDR3 sequence is 14 residues long. Germline-derived CDR1 and CDR2 are MNHNS and SASEGT. CDR3 region: CASSDLLGTYEQYF. CDR3 DNA sequence: TGTGCCAGCAGTGACCTCCTGGGGACCTACGAGCAGTACTTC.

This clone is medium-sized (0.01 to 0.1%). The rearrangement links TRBV11-2 to TRBJ2-1; the match to TRBD2 covers 12 bases. With V trimmed by 5 bases and J by 0 bases, 8 bases remained unmatched. The CDR3 extends over 18 amino acids. Germline assignment: CDR1 SGHAT and CDR2 FQNNGV. The CDR3 region is CASSEGTSGWSSYNEQFF. CDR3 coding DNA: TGTGCCAGCAGCGAAGGGACTAGCGGGTGGAGCTCCTACAATGAGCAGTTCTTC.

The genes are TRBV6-5 and TRBJ2-7; 8 nucleotides match TRBD1. Germline V CDR1 and CDR2: MNHEY, SVGAGI. This CDR3 spans 14 amino acids. V lost 6 bases and J lost 7; bases outside the gene matches: 11. The DNA for the CDR3 is TGTGCCAGCAGACCCGGGACAGGTGCGGGAGAGCAGTACTTC. Its protein product is CASRPGTGAGEQYF.

This chain connects TRBV6-1 to TRBJ1-1; D may be TRBD1 (5 bases). This CDR3 has 13 residues. V lost 6 bases, J lost 5 bases, and 13 bases lay in between. Germline CDR1 reads MNHNS; CDR2 reads SASEGT. This CDR3 reads CASSPYGGTEAFF. The DNA for the CDR3 is TGTGCCAGCAGCCCTTACGGGGGGACTGAAGCTTTCTTT.

The chain recombines TRBV29-1 with TRBJ1-2; D perhaps matches TRBD1 (6 bases). This CDR3 region has 15 residues. The germline V and J ends were trimmed by 3 bases and 2 bases, with 16 bases remaining between them. CDR1 and CDR2 (germline): SQVTM, ANQGSEA. The CDR3 spells CSVDSGRGLNYGYTF. The DNA for the CDR3 is TGCAGCGTTGATTCGGGTAGGGGGTTAAACTATGGCTACACCTTC.